This T cell receptor beta chain was captured by sequencing in a study of blood T cell repertoires in COVID-19. V was clipped by 5 bases and J by 9 bases; unmatched bases: 9. Germline loops: CDR1 MNHEY, CDR2 SVGAGI. The CDR3 contains 13 residues. This clone was seen only once. Clones were read by immunoSEQ multiplex PCR, and TCRdb kept only the in-frame ones, dropping some. The repertoire holds over 35,000 clones, with about three quarters as singletons. V gene TRBV6-5 combines with J gene TRBJ2-5; 7 positions match TRBD1. This TCR derives from a man between 60 and 70 years old with acute or convalescent COVID-19. Sequenced: peripheral blood. This CDR3 reads CASSPDRASAQYF. In nucleotides, the CDR3 is TGTGCCAGCAGTCCCGACAGGGCCTCGGCCCAGTACTTC.